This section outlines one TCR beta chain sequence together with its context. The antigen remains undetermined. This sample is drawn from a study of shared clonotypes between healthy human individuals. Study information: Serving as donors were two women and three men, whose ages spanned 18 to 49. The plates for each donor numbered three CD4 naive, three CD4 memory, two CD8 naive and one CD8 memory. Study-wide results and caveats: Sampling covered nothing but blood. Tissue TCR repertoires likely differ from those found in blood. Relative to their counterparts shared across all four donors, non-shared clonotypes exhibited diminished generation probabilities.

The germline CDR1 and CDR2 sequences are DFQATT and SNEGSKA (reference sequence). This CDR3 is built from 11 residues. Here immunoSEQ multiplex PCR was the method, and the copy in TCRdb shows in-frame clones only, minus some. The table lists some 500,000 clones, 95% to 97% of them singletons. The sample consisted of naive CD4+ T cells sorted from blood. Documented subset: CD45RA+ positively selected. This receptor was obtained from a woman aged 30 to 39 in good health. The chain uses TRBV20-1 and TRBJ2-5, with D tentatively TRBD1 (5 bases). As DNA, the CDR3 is TGCAGCCGGCAGGGCGGAGAGACCCAGTACTTC. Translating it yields CSRQGGETQYF.